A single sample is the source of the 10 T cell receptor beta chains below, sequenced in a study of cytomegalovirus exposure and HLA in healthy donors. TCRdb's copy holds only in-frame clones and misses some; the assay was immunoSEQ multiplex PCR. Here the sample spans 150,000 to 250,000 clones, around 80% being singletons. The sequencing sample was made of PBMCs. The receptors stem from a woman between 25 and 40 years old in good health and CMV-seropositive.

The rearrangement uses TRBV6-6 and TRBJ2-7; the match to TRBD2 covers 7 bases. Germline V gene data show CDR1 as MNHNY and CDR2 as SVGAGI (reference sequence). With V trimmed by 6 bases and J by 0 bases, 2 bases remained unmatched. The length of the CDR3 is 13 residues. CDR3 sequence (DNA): TGTGCCAGCAGACGGGAGGCCTCCTACGAGCAGTACTTC. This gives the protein CASRREASYEQYF.

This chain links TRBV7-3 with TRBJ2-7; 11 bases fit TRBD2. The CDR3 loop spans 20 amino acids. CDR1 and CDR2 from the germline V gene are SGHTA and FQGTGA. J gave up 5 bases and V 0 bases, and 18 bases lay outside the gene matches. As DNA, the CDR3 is TGTGCCAGCAGCTTAACGTCACTAGCGGGAGTAGAAGGAGGGACTAACGAGCAGTACTTC. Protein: CASSLTSLAGVEGGTNEQYF. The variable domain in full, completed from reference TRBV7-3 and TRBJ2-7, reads GAGVSQTPSNKVTEKGKYVELRCDPISGHTALYWYRQSLGQGPEFLIYFQGTGAADDSGLPNDRFFAVRPEGSVSTLKIQRTERGDSAVYLCASSLTSLAGVEGGTNEQYFGPGTRLTVT.

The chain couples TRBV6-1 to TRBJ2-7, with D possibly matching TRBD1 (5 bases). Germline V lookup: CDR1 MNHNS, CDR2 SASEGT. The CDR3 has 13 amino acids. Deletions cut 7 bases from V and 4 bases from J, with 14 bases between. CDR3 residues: CASIGAPSYEQYF. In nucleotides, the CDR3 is TGTGCCAGCATTGGGGCCCCAAGTTACGAGCAGTACTTC.

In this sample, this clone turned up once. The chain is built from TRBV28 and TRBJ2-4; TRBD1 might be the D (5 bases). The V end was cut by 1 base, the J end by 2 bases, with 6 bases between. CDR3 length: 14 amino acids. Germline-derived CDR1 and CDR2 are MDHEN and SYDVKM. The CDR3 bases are TGTGCCAGCAGTTTATCAGGGACCAAAAACATTCAGTACTTC. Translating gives CASSLSGTKNIQYF.

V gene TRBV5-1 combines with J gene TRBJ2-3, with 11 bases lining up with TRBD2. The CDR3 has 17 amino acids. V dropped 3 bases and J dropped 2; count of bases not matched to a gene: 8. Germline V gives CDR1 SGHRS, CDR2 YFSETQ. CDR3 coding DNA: TGCGCCAGCAGCTCATTTTTAGCGGGAGGGTTCACAGATACGCAGTATTTT. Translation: CASSSFLAGGFTDTQYF.

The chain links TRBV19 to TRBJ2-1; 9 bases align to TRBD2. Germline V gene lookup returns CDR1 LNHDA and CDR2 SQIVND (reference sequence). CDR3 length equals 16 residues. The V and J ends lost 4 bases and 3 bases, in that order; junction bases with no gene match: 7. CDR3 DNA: TGTGCCAGTAGTAACCCCCGGACTAGCGACTACAATGAGCAGTTCTTC. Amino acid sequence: CASSNPRTSDYNEQFF.

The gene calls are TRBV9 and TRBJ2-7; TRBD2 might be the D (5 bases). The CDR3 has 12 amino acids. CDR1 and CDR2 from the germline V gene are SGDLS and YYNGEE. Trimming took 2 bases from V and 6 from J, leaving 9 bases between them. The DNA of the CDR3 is TGTGCCAGCAGCGTTTTACTAGGCGAGCAGTACTTC. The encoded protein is CASSVLLGEQYF.

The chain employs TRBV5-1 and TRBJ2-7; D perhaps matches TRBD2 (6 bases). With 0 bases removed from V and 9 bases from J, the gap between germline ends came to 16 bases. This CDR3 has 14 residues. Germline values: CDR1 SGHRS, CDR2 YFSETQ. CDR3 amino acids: CASSLEGGGALQYF. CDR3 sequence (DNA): TGCGCCAGCAGCTTGGAGGGTGGAGGGGCACTGCAGTACTTC. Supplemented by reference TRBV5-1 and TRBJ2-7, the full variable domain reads KAGVTQTPRYLIKTRGQQVTLSCSPISGHRSVSWYQQTPGQGLQFLFEYFSETQRNKGNFPGRFSGRQFSNSRSEMNVSTLELGDSALYLCASSLEGGGALQYFGPGTRLTVT.

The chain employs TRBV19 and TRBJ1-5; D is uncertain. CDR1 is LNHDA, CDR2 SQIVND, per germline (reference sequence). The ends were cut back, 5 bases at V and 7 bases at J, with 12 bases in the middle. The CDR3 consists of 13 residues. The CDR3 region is CASSGRVGQPQHF. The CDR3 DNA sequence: TGTGCCAGTAGTGGGCGCGTTGGACAGCCCCAGCATTTT.

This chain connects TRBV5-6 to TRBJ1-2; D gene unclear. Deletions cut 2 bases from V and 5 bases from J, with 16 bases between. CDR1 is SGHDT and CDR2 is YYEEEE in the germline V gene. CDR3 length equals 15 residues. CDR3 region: CASSFVESRKYGYTF. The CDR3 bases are TGTGCCAGCAGCTTTGTAGAAAGCCGTAAATATGGCTACACCTTC.